This passage covers 21 T cell receptor beta chains from one sample sequenced in a study of blood T cell repertoires in COVID-19. The data were produced by immunoSEQ multiplex PCR, yet TCRdb's version contains in-frame clones alone and is incomplete. The sample carries some 180,000 clones, approximately 79% recorded once. Sequencing was performed on peripheral blood. The receptors were gathered from a man in his fifties or sixties who had recovered from COVID-19.

This chain uses TRBV19 with TRBJ1-1; possibly TRBD1 for D (6 bases). The CDR3 has 14 residues. Trimming removed 4 bases from V and 3 bases from J, with 12 bases in between. The V gene's germline CDR1 is LNHDA and CDR2 SQIVND (reference sequence). Here the CDR3 DNA reads TGTGCCAGTAGTAGGGGGGGGGCGGACACTGAAGCTTTCTTT. Translating it yields CASSRGGADTEAFF.

The chain joins TRBV19 to TRBJ2-2; 8 bases agree with TRBD1. Germline CDR1 is LNHDA and CDR2 is SQIVND (reference sequence). J was trimmed by 3 bases and V by 4 bases; bases with no gene match: 1. The CDR3 loop spans 14 amino acids. CDR3 region: CASSTQGDTGELFF. CDR3 sequence (DNA): TGTGCCAGTAGTACACAGGGGGACACCGGGGAGCTGTTTTTT.

The chain recombines TRBV9 with TRBJ2-2; TRBD2 matches 10 bases. The CDR3 runs 17 residues. Germline trimming cut 2 bases from V and 3 bases from J; bases unmatched to any gene: 7. CDR1 and CDR2 from the germline V gene are SGDLS and YYNGEE. CDR3 region: CASSVPSGRIDTGELFF. The CDR3 DNA follows: TGTGCCAGCAGCGTCCCTAGCGGGAGAATTGACACCGGGGAGCTGTTTTTT.

This clone was counted only a few times. This chain links TRBV2 with TRBJ1-2; tentatively, D is TRBD1 (6 bases). V was cut by 5 bases and J by 7 bases, with 11 bases left in between. The germline V gene encodes CDR1 SNHLY and CDR2 FYNNEI. This CDR3 region has 12 residues. The CDR3 sequence is CASSLQGSGYTF. Written as DNA, the CDR3 is TGTGCCAGCAGTTTACAGGGTAGTGGCTACACCTTC. Full variable domain (missing parts from reference TRBV2 and TRBJ1-2): EPEVTQTPSHQVTQMGQEVILRCVPISNHLYFYWYRQILGQKVEFLVSFYNNEISEKSEIFDDQFSVERPDGSNFTLKIRSTKLEDSAMYFCASSLQGSGYTFGSGTRLTVV.

The V gene is TRBV6-5, the J gene TRBJ2-7; 7 positions agree with TRBD1. With V trimmed by 7 bases and J by 3 bases, 12 bases remained unmatched. The CDR3 contains 15 residues. CDR1 and CDR2 from the germline V gene are MNHEY and SVGAGI. The CDR3 spells CASKTRDSFNYEQYF. Here the CDR3 DNA reads TGTGCCAGCAAGACCCGGGACAGCTTCAACTACGAGCAGTACTTC.

The rearrangement links TRBV6-5 to TRBJ2-1, with 7 bases lining up with TRBD2. V lost 6 bases to trimming and J lost 7 bases; unmatched junction nucleotides: 6. The CDR3 covers 13 residues. Germline loops: CDR1 MNHEY, CDR2 SVGAGI. The CDR3 reads CASSQVAGNEQFF. The CDR3 DNA sequence: TGTGCCAGCAGCCAGGTAGCGGGTAATGAGCAGTTCTTC.

V is TRBV5-4 and J is TRBJ2-1; 12 positions match TRBD2. Germline CDR1 is SGHNT and CDR2 is YYREEE (reference sequence). The CDR3 is 15 amino acids. V shed 1 base and J 14 bases; nucleotides not matched to a gene: 10. The CDR3 sequence: CASSLKGTSGLGKFF. CDR3 nucleotide sequence: TGTGCCAGCAGCTTGAAAGGGACTAGCGGGCTGGGGAAGTTCTTC.

CDR3 in DNA: TGTGCCAGTAGTCCCGCCGGACAGGGACATAATTCACCCCTCCACTTT. It translates to CASSPAGQGHNSPLHF. The chain uses TRBV19 and TRBJ1-6, with 8 positions matching TRBD1. The length of the CDR3 is 16 residues. V was pared by 5 bases and J by 5 bases, with 8 bases of the junction left unmatched. The germline gives CDR1 LNHDA, CDR2 SQIVND (reference sequence).

CDR3: CASSLVPGVLFGYTF. CDR3 nucleotides: TGTGCCAGCAGCTTAGTACCAGGGGTTCTATTTGGCTACACCTTC. This rearrangement joins TRBV7-2 to TRBJ1-2, with a weak D call TRBD1 (6 bases). The CDR3 runs to 15 residues. Germline lookup yields CDR1 SGHTA and CDR2 FQGNSA. V was cut by 1 base and J by 7 bases, with 16 bases left in between.

V and J are TRBV23-1 and TRBJ1-6; D is ambiguous. TRBV23-1 is an ORF for which the function is uncertain. V lost 7 bases, J lost 9 bases, and 13 bases lay in between. The CDR3 totals 13 residues. In DNA, the CDR3 is TGCGCCAGCATAAGATTAACTGGTTCACCCCTCCACTTT. Translation: CASIRLTGSPLHF.

This chain links TRBV29-1 with TRBJ2-7, with unresolved D. The germline V gene encodes CDR1 SQVTM and CDR2 ANQGSEA. Trimming took off 3 bases at V and 5 bases at J, with 11 bases between the two ends. The CDR3 extends over 12 amino acids. CDR3 DNA: TGCAGCGTTGATGCCGGTAGTAACGAGCAGTACTTC. It specifies CSVDAGSNEQYF.

V and J are TRBV11-3 and TRBJ2-2; 10 bases are shared with TRBD2. The CDR3 sequence is 15 residues long. Germline CDR1 SGHNT, CDR2 YENEEA. The V and J ends lost 3 bases and 7 bases, in that order; junction bases with no gene match: 5. This CDR3 is CASSFTTSGVGELFF. CDR3 sequence (DNA): TGTGCCAGCAGCTTTACTACTAGCGGGGTCGGGGAGCTGTTTTTT.

The V and J genes are TRBV3-1 (or the pseudogene TRBV3-2) and TRBJ2-7, with D perhaps matching TRBD2 (6 bases). V was shortened by 4 bases and J by 4 bases, with 23 bases between the two germline ends. This CDR3 contains 17 residues. Germline V gene sequence: CDR1 LGHDT, CDR2 YNNKEL (reference sequence). The chain's CDR3 is CASSRKGLGSEMYEQYF. In DNA form, the CDR3 reads TGTGCCAGCAGCCGAAAAGGGCTCGGGAGTGAAATGTACGAGCAGTACTTC.

The chain recombines TRBV6-5 with TRBJ2-1, with 8 nucleotides matching TRBD2. The CDR3 consists of 15 residues. Trimming removed 5 bases from V and 3 bases from J; junction bases left unmatched: 6. Germline lookup yields CDR1 MNHEY and CDR2 SVGAGI. The CDR3 sequence: CASSPRTSIYNEQFF. The CDR3 nucleotides are TGTGCCAGCAGTCCCCGGACTAGCATCTACAATGAGCAGTTCTTC.

The V gene is TRBV11-2, the J gene TRBJ1-6; D gene unclear. Germline lookup yields CDR1 SGHAT and CDR2 FQNNGV. There are 14 residues in the CDR3. Trimming left V 5 bases short and J 8 bases short, with 13 bases between. The CDR3 region is CASSTESVDSPLHF. The DNA for the CDR3 is TGTGCCAGCAGCACCGAAAGCGTGGATTCACCCCTCCACTTT.

J is TRBJ1-6 and V is TRBV28; weak D call: TRBD1 (5 bases). The ends were cut back, 7 bases at V and 9 bases at J, with 16 bases in the middle. Per germline, CDR1 MDHEN and CDR2 SYDVKM. This CDR3 contains 14 residues. CDR3 in amino acids: CASTPGLEGSPLHF. The CDR3, as DNA: TGTGCCAGCACCCCGGGACTTGAGGGTTCACCCCTCCACTTT.

This clone was seen only a few times. This sequence joins TRBV3-1 (or the pseudogene TRBV3-2) and TRBJ2-2; D is perhaps TRBD1 (8 bases). Germline CDR1 LGHDT, CDR2 YNNKEL (reference sequence). The CDR3 length is 15 residues. V lost 8 bases to trimming and J lost 8 bases, with 21 bases between them. CDR3 bases: TGTGCCAGCGGGAGGGCAGGGGGCGCCCATGGGGAGCTGTTTTTT. This encodes CASGRAGGAHGELFF.

This clone showed up just once. The rearrangement links TRBV5-6 to TRBJ2-7; D is perhaps TRBD1 (6 bases). CDR3 length: 14 amino acids. Germline CDR1 and CDR2: SGHDT and YYEEEE. The V end lost 2 bases, the J end lost 3 bases, and 12 bases lay between the germline ends. CDR3 DNA sequence: TGTGCCAGCAGCTTTACAGGGCTGGACTACGAGCAGTACTTC. It encodes CASSFTGLDYEQYF.

This sequence joins TRBV5-1 and TRBJ2-2; D is possibly TRBD1 (6 bases). The germline CDR1 and CDR2 sequences are SGHRS and YFSETQ. Trimming removed 1 base at V and 1 base at J, with 11 bases between. This CDR3 comprises 16 residues. The DNA of the CDR3 is TGCGCCAGCAGCTTGTTCGAGACAGGGAACACCGGGGAGCTGTTTTTT. Translation: CASSLFETGNTGELFF.

The chain couples TRBV28 to TRBJ2-7, with TRBD2 identical over 9 bases. This CDR3 comprises 16 residues. Germline trimming cut 2 bases from V and 5 bases from J; bases unmatched to any gene: 10. The V gene's germline CDR1 is MDHEN and CDR2 SYDVKM. CDR3 region: CASSLGPQTSGDEQYF. The CDR3 DNA reads TGTGCCAGCAGTTTAGGACCCCAGACTAGCGGTGACGAGCAGTACTTC.

V is TRBV29-1 and J is TRBJ1-1, with no clear D. V shed 3 bases and J shed 5 bases, with 13 bases lying between them. The CDR3 loop spans 13 amino acids. From germline, CDR1 is SQVTM and CDR2 ANQGSEA. Written as DNA, the CDR3 is TGCAGCGTTGATTATGAGAGTAGAACTGAAGCTTTCTTT. Encoded protein: CSVDYESRTEAFF. Complete variable domain (other parts from reference TRBV29-1 and TRBJ1-1): SAVISQKPSRDICQRGTSLTIQCQVDSQVTMMFWYRQQPGQSLTLIATANQGSEATYESGFVIDKFPISRPNLTFSTLTVSNMSPEDSSIYLCSVDYESRTEAFFGQGTRLTVV.